This TCR beta chain was identified during a study of blood T cell repertoires in COVID-19. The CDR3 has 16 amino acids. This clone showed up just once. This specimen includes other DNA sequences encoding the same CDR3. Original handling: By means of reference gene primer amplification, nucleated cell counts were estimated. The data were produced by immunoSEQ multiplex PCR, yet TCRdb's version contains in-frame clones alone and is incomplete. From that table come the V and J calls and clone size; the DNA was used to work out D and trimming. This table holds about 59,000 clones, roughly 70% found once. The chain uses TRBV7-5 and TRBJ1-2; TRBD1 reflects the table's D call only, with no check against the DNA. TRBV7-5 is a documented pseudogene. Sequencing input: peripheral blood. The source is a woman between 65 and 79 years old with acute or convalescent COVID-19. The CDR3 sequence: CVRSRGTGQKGRGYTF. CDR3 in DNA: TGTGTCAGAAGCAGGGGGACAGGGCAAAAGGGTCGGGGCTACACCTTC.